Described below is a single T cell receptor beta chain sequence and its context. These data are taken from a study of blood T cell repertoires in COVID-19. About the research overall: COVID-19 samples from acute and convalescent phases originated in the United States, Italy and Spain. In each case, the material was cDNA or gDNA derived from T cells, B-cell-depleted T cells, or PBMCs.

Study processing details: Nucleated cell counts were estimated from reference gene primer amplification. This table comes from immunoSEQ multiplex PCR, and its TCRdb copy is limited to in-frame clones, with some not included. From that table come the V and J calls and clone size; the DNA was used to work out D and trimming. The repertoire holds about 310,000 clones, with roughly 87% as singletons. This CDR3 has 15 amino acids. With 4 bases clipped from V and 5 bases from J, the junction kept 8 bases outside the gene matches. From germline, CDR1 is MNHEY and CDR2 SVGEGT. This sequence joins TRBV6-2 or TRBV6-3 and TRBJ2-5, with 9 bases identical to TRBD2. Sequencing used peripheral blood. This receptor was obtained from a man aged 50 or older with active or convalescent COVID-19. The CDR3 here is CASSFGGLAQETQYF. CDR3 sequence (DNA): TGTGCCAGCAGTTTTGGGGGACTAGCCCAGGAGACCCAGTACTTC.